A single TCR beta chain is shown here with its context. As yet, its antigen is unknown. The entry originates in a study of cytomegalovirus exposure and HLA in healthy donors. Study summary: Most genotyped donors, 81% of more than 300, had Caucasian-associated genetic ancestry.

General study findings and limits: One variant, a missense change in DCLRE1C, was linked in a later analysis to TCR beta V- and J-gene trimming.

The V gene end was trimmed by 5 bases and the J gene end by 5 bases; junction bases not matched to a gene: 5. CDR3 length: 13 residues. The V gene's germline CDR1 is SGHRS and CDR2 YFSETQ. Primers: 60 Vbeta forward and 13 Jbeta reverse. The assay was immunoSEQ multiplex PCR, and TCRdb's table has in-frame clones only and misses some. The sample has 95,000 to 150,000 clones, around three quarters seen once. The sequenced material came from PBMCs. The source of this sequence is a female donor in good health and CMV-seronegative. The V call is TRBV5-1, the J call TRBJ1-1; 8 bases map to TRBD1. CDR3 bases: TGCGCCAGCAGGAACAGGGGGATGACTGAAGCTTTCTTT. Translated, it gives CASRNRGMTEAFF.